Below, 13 T cell receptor beta chains from the same sample are listed, as sequenced in a study of T cell responses to AZD1222 COVID-19 vaccine. The assay was immunoSEQ multiplex PCR, and TCRdb's table has in-frame clones only and misses some. Found here are more than 150,000 clones, 94% of them singletons; the top ten hold 0.64%. This material consisted of peripheral blood, taken on day 0 of AZD1222 vaccination. The receptors were gathered from an adult in good health.

This rearrangement joins TRBV28 to TRBJ1-2; D might be TRBD1 (5 bases). The ends were cut back, 5 bases at V and 0 bases at J, with 19 bases in the middle. This CDR3 contains 17 residues. Germline-derived CDR1 and CDR2 are MDHEN and SYDVKM. The CDR3 DNA sequence: TGTGCCAGCAGTCCTCCCCGTTCCAGAGGGGCTAACTATGGCTACACCTTC. Its translation: CASSPPRSRGANYGYTF.

The gene calls are TRBV6-1 and TRBJ1-1; tentative D call: TRBD1 (6 bases). The V end lost 2 bases, the J end lost 2 bases, and 18 bases lay between the germline ends. Germline V gene data show CDR1 as MNHNS and CDR2 as SASEGT. CDR3 length: 17 residues. CDR3 in amino acids: CASSETQKGRGNTEAFF. The CDR3 DNA is TGTGCCAGCAGTGAAACTCAGAAGGGCAGGGGTAACACTGAAGCTTTCTTT.

This clone was found a few times. The rearrangement joins TRBV6-5 to TRBJ2-1; 7 bases are a match to TRBD1. Losses at the gene ends were 10 bases for V and 4 bases for J; bases not matched to a gene: 7. This CDR3 is 13 amino acids long. The germline V gene encodes CDR1 MNHEY and CDR2 SVGAGI. CDR3 nucleotides: TGTGCCACCTCCGGGACAGAGTACAATGAGCAGTTCTTC. This gives the protein CATSGTEYNEQFF.

This sequence joins TRBV5-6 and TRBJ2-7; perhaps TRBD2 as D (5 bases). Deletions cut 4 bases from V and 6 bases from J, with 8 bases between. The germline V gene has CDR1 SGHDT and CDR2 YYEEEE. The CDR3 is made up of 11 amino acids. Here the CDR3 reads CASSREVEQYF. The CDR3 region has the DNA TGTGCCAGCAGCCGGGAAGTCGAGCAGTACTTC.

The V gene is TRBV28, the J gene TRBJ1-5; no firm D call. Germline CDR1 and CDR2: MDHEN and SYDVKM. V was shortened by 6 bases and J by 4 bases, with 13 bases between the two germline ends. The CDR3 is made up of 14 amino acids. The CDR3 is CASRLGAHNQPQHF. The CDR3 nucleotides read TGTGCCAGCAGACTTGGAGCTCATAATCAGCCCCAGCATTTT.

The CDR3 loop reads CASTPLAALAGVGEQYF. CDR3 in DNA: TGTGCCAGCACCCCTCTAGCGGCGCTAGCGGGAGTTGGCGAGCAGTACTTC. This sequence joins TRBV7-8 and TRBJ2-7; 10 bases align to TRBD2. The CDR3 extends over 17 amino acids. The germline CDR1 and CDR2 sequences are SGHVS and FQNEAQ. V shed 7 bases, J shed 6 bases, and the junction held 18 bases outside the gene matches.

The chain combines TRBV12-3 or TRBV12-4 with TRBJ2-1; 11 nucleotides line up with TRBD2. Losses at the gene ends were 6 bases for V and 9 bases for J; bases not matched to a gene: 4. The CDR3 is made up of 13 amino acids. DNA for the CDR3: TGTGCCAGCAGCACTAGCGGGAGAAGTGAGCAGTTCTTC. Its protein product is CASSTSGRSEQFF.

The chain carries TRBV9 and TRBJ2-2; perhaps TRBD1 as D (5 bases). CDR1 SGDLS and CDR2 YYNGEE come from the germline V gene. The CDR3 length is 17 residues. Trimming pared 0 bases from V and 3 bases from J, leaving 15 bases between. The CDR3 spells CASSVARVTGDTGELFF. CDR3 sequence (DNA): TGTGCCAGCAGCGTAGCAAGAGTCACAGGCGACACCGGGGAGCTGTTTTTT.

This sequence joins TRBV21-1 and TRBJ1-1. TRBV21-1 is recorded as a pseudogene. The length of the CDR3 is 12 residues. As DNA, the CDR3 is TGTGCCAGCAGCCTGCGAAGGTCTGAAGCTTTCTTT. This gives the protein CASSLRRSEAFF.

The gene calls are TRBV12-2 and TRBJ1-2; TRBD1 is taken as the D call from the table, unchecked against the DNA. TRBV12-2 is a pseudogene segment. The CDR3 spans 21 residues. The CDR3 sequence is CASRLGGGFRQGADSNYGYTF. The CDR3 DNA is TGTGCAAGTCGCTTAGGAGGGGGTTTTAGACAGGGAGCGGATTCTAACTATGGCTACACCTTC.

CDR3 in DNA: TGCGCCAGCAGCTTGGCAACGGCGGAGTTTTCTGGGGCCAACGTCCTGACTTTC. It translates to CASSLATAEFSGANVLTF. The genes are TRBV5-1 and TRBJ2-6, with D unclear. This CDR3 has 18 amino acids. From germline, CDR1 is SGHRS and CDR2 YFSETQ. With 0 bases removed from V and 1 base from J, the gap between germline ends came to 14 bases.

The CDR3 loop is CASNGRGTGELFF. DNA for the CDR3: TGTGCCAGCAACGGTAGGGGCACCGGGGAGCTGTTTTTT. The rearrangement uses TRBV28 and TRBJ2-2, with D perhaps TRBD1 (5 bases). This CDR3 has 13 residues. Trimming shortened V by 7 bases and J by 4 bases, and 10 bases separated the two germline ends. Germline CDR1 MDHEN, CDR2 SYDVKM.

The chain couples TRBV18 to TRBJ2-3, with a tentative D call TRBD1 (7 bases). The CDR3 is 15 residues long. From germline, CDR1 is KGHSH and CDR2 LQKENI. Trimming took 2 bases from V and 3 from J, leaving 12 bases between them. CDR3 loop: CASSPGAGGTDTQYF. DNA of the CDR3: TGTGCCAGCTCACCAGGGGCAGGGGGGACAGATACGCAGTATTTT.